Listed below are T cell receptor beta chains from one sample, sequenced in a study of neurological immune-mediated disorders. TCRdb used MiXCR to reprocess the 5' RACE reads, holding one entry per CDR3 protein. The sample contains more than 45,000 distinct CDR3 sequences, around 10% of which appear only once. Sequenced material: PBMCs. The origin of the receptors is a man in his 60s in good health. CDR3s include the opening cysteine and the closing phenylalanine or tryptophan. A D gene is named only where the DNA matches it firmly. Part of the rows lack a size; the others show once, few, many or a class for expanded clones.

d_gene: TRBD1
abundance: many
v_gene: TRBV6-5
j_gene: TRBJ1-3
CDR3nt: TGTGCCAGCAGTGTGACAGGGTCTGGAAACACCATATATTTT
CDR3aa: CASSVTGSGNTIYF

d_gene: -
abundance: many
v_gene: TRBV24-1
j_gene: TRBJ1-4
CDR3nt: TGTGCCACCAGTGATGCCGGGACCCCAGGTGAAAAACTGTTTTTT
CDR3aa: CATSDAGTPGEKLFF

d_gene: TRBD1
abundance: many
v_gene: TRBV5-1
j_gene: TRBJ1-2
CDR3nt: TGCGCCAGCAGCCCCGGGACAGGGGCGCTAGGCTACACCTTC
CDR3aa: CASSPGTGALGYTF

d_gene: -
abundance: many
v_gene: TRBV5-1
j_gene: TRBJ2-5
CDR3nt: TGCGCCAGCAGCTTAGGGGATGATTTAGGGGAGACCCAGTACTTC
CDR3aa: CASSLGDDLGETQYF

d_gene: TRBD2
abundance: few
v_gene: TRBV20-1
j_gene: TRBJ2-3
CDR3nt: TGCAGTGCGTCCCGGGGAGCGGGGGGGCAAGATACGCAGTATTTT
CDR3aa: CSASRGAGGQDTQYF

d_gene: TRBD1
abundance: -
v_gene: TRBV4-1
j_gene: TRBJ1-5
CDR3nt: TGCGCCAGCAGCTGGGACAGGAATCAGCCCCAGCATTTT
CDR3aa: CASSWDRNQPQHF

d_gene: TRBD2
abundance: many
v_gene: TRBV29-1
j_gene: TRBJ2-3
CDR3nt: TGCAGCGTCCGGGAGGGGAGAGATACGCAGTATTTT
CDR3aa: CSVREGRDTQYF

d_gene: -
abundance: many
v_gene: TRBV16
j_gene: TRBJ1-1
CDR3nt: TGTGCCAGCAGCCATCCCCGGGCTGCCCGGAGGGCTTTCTTT
CDR3aa: CASSHPRAARRAFF

d_gene: -
abundance: many
v_gene: TRBV24-1
j_gene: TRBJ2-1
CDR3nt: TGTGCCACCAGTGATCGGAAGGGATACAATGAGCAGTTCTTC
CDR3aa: CATSDRKGYNEQFF

d_gene: -
abundance: many
v_gene: TRBV5-1
j_gene: TRBJ2-1
CDR3nt: TGCGCCAGCAGCGATTGGGGGACGGGTTTCGATGAGCAGTTCTTC
CDR3aa: CASSDWGTGFDEQFF

d_gene: -
abundance: many
v_gene: TRBV5-1
j_gene: TRBJ2-5
CDR3nt: TGCGCCAGCAGCCCCGCGGGGTTTGAGACCCAGTACTTC
CDR3aa: CASSPAGFETQYF

d_gene: TRBD1
abundance: many
v_gene: TRBV7-7
j_gene: TRBJ2-1
CDR3nt: TGTGCCAGCAGCTTAGGACAGGGGGCGGGCAATGAGCAGTTCTTC
CDR3aa: CASSLGQGAGNEQFF

d_gene: -
abundance: many
v_gene: TRBV29-1
j_gene: TRBJ2-5
CDR3nt: TGCAGCGTTGACGGCAGGGGGGTCCAAGAGACCCAGTACTTC
CDR3aa: CSVDGRGVQETQYF

d_gene: TRBD2
abundance: many
v_gene: TRBV20-1
j_gene: TRBJ2-4
CDR3nt: TGCAGTGCTTTAGCGGGGATAGCCAAAAACATTCAGTACTTC
CDR3aa: CSALAGIAKNIQYF

d_gene: TRBD2
abundance: many
v_gene: TRBV29-1
j_gene: TRBJ2-3
CDR3nt: TGCAGCGTACTTGGGACTAGCGGTTCCACAGATACGCAGTATTTT
CDR3aa: CSVLGTSGSTDTQYF

d_gene: -
abundance: many
v_gene: TRBV12-3/TRBV12-4
j_gene: TRBJ1-2
CDR3nt: TGTGCCAGCACTCTCAGCCTTAAAGGGGGCTACACCTTC
CDR3aa: CASTLSLKGGYTF

d_gene: TRBD1
abundance: -
v_gene: TRBV29-1
j_gene: TRBJ1-3
CDR3nt: TGCAGCGTTGATAAGGACAGGAGTGGAAACACCATATATTTT
CDR3aa: CSVDKDRSGNTIYF

d_gene: TRBD1
abundance: few
v_gene: TRBV12-3/TRBV12-4
j_gene: TRBJ2-7
CDR3nt: TGTGCCAGCAGTTCAGGGCCGGGACAGGGTTTCTACGAGCAGTACTTC
CDR3aa: CASSSGPGQGFYEQYF

d_gene: -
abundance: many
v_gene: TRBV6-5
j_gene: TRBJ2-1
CDR3nt: TGTGCCAGCAGTATGGACGGGTACAATGAGCAGTTCTTC
CDR3aa: CASSMDGYNEQFF

d_gene: -
abundance: many
v_gene: TRBV5-1
j_gene: TRBJ1-1
CDR3nt: TGCGCCAGCAGCTCGTACAGTGGTGGTAGGACCACTGAAGCTTTCTTT
CDR3aa: CASSSYSGGRTTEAFF

d_gene: -
abundance: many
v_gene: TRBV13
j_gene: TRBJ2-5
CDR3nt: TGTGCCAGCAACTCATACCCGGGACCGACGTACCAAGAGACCCAGTACTTC
CDR3aa: CASNSYPGPTYQETQYF

d_gene: -
abundance: many
v_gene: TRBV2
j_gene: TRBJ1-1
CDR3nt: TGTGCCAGCAGTCCTTATCCAACAGGTTTAAGCACTGAAGCTTTCTTT
CDR3aa: CASSPYPTGLSTEAFF

d_gene: -
abundance: few
v_gene: TRBV6-6
j_gene: TRBJ2-5
CDR3nt: TGTGCCAGCAGTTTCACCGGGACTCGGGAGACCCAGTACTTC
CDR3aa: CASSFTGTRETQYF

d_gene: TRBD2
abundance: many
v_gene: TRBV6-2/TRBV6-3
j_gene: TRBJ2-5
CDR3nt: TGTGCCAGCAGTTACTCGAGACTAGCGGGGGCCAGCCAAGAGACCCAGTACTTC
CDR3aa: CASSYSRLAGASQETQYF

d_gene: TRBD2
abundance: many
v_gene: TRBV20-1
j_gene: TRBJ2-1
CDR3nt: TGCAGTGCTAGTCTACTAGCGGGTGTTGGGCAGTTCTTC
CDR3aa: CSASLLAGVGQFF

d_gene: -
abundance: many
v_gene: TRBV3-1
j_gene: TRBJ2-1
CDR3nt: TGTGCCAGCAGTCCTGCTCCTGGGGGCCGCTACAATGAGCAGTTCTTC
CDR3aa: CASSPAPGGRYNEQFF

d_gene: TRBD1
abundance: many
v_gene: TRBV6-2/TRBV6-3
j_gene: TRBJ2-5
CDR3nt: TGTGCCAGCACCCCGGGACAGGGGCGGTACCAAGAGACCCAGTACTTC
CDR3aa: CASTPGQGRYQETQYF

d_gene: TRBD2
abundance: many
v_gene: TRBV20-1
j_gene: TRBJ2-2
CDR3nt: TGCAGTGCTAGTGGCGGGAGAGGCGGGGAGCTGTTTTTT
CDR3aa: CSASGGRGGELFF

d_gene: -
abundance: many
v_gene: TRBV7-9
j_gene: TRBJ2-3
CDR3nt: TGTGCCAGCAGCATACAGATTTTAAGCACAGATACGCAGTATTTT
CDR3aa: CASSIQILSTDTQYF

d_gene: TRBD1
abundance: once
v_gene: TRBV4-1
j_gene: TRBJ1-1
CDR3nt: TGCGCCAGCAGACCCCGGGGGGACAGCCGTGGCACTGAAGCTTTCTTT
CDR3aa: CASRPRGDSRGTEAFF

d_gene: -
abundance: many
v_gene: TRBV7-7
j_gene: TRBJ2-5
CDR3nt: TGTGCCAGCAGCCCGGACCAAGAGACCCAGTACTTC
CDR3aa: CASSPDQETQYF

d_gene: TRBD2
abundance: many
v_gene: TRBV28
j_gene: TRBJ2-2
CDR3nt: TGTGCCGTCACTCCCGGGACTAGCGGGACCGGGGAGCTGTTTTTT
CDR3aa: CAVTPGTSGTGELFF

d_gene: TRBD2
abundance: many
v_gene: TRBV7-6
j_gene: TRBJ2-3
CDR3nt: TGTGCCAGCAGCCGGGGGGGGAGCACAGATACGCAGTATTTT
CDR3aa: CASSRGGSTDTQYF

d_gene: TRBD2
abundance: many
v_gene: TRBV5-1
j_gene: TRBJ2-2
CDR3nt: TGCGCCAGCAGCTTGGGACTAGCGGGGATGAACACCGGGGAGCTGTTTTTT
CDR3aa: CASSLGLAGMNTGELFF

d_gene: -
abundance: many
v_gene: TRBV20-1
j_gene: TRBJ1-2
CDR3nt: TGCAGTGTTCCCGCTGGGGGAGGCTATGGCTACACCTTC
CDR3aa: CSVPAGGGYGYTF

d_gene: -
abundance: -
v_gene: TRBV7-7
j_gene: TRBJ2-1
CDR3nt: TGTGCCAGCAGCTTAGACGGGGTCTACAATGAGCAGTTCTTC
CDR3aa: CASSLDGVYNEQFF

d_gene: -
abundance: many
v_gene: TRBV6-6
j_gene: TRBJ2-1
CDR3nt: TGTGCCAGCAGTTACGGGTCTAGCTCCTACAATGAGCAGTTCTTC
CDR3aa: CASSYGSSSYNEQFF

d_gene: -
abundance: many
v_gene: TRBV5-6
j_gene: TRBJ1-5
CDR3nt: TGTGCCAGCAGCTTTGGCAACTTAGGGGCCTATCAGCCCCAGCATTTT
CDR3aa: CASSFGNLGAYQPQHF

d_gene: -
abundance: many
v_gene: TRBV20-1
j_gene: TRBJ2-1
CDR3nt: TGCAGTGCTAGAGAGAAGGACAGCGACATCATTAGGCCCTACAATGAGCAGTTCTTC
CDR3aa: CSAREKDSDIIRPYNEQFF

d_gene: -
abundance: -
v_gene: TRBV6-2/TRBV6-3
j_gene: TRBJ2-3
CDR3nt: TGTGCCAGCAGTTACGGGGGCGGATTGGATACGCAGTATTTT
CDR3aa: CASSYGGGLDTQYF

d_gene: -
abundance: many
v_gene: TRBV7-9
j_gene: TRBJ1-3
CDR3nt: TGTGCCAGCAGCCGTGGGGCAAACTCTGGAAACACCATATATTTT
CDR3aa: CASSRGANSGNTIYF

d_gene: -
abundance: many
v_gene: TRBV7-2
j_gene: TRBJ1-1
CDR3nt: TGTGCCAGCAGCCAGAGATTAGGGCCCGGAGAAGCTTTCTTT
CDR3aa: CASSQRLGPGEAFF

d_gene: TRBD2
abundance: many
v_gene: TRBV6-5
j_gene: TRBJ2-3
CDR3nt: TGTGCCAGCAGTTCAAGACTAGCGGGCACAGATACGCAGTATTTT
CDR3aa: CASSSRLAGTDTQYF

d_gene: -
abundance: -
v_gene: TRBV12-3/TRBV12-4
j_gene: TRBJ1-4
CDR3nt: TGTGCCAGCAGTTTAGTGGCTTCCCGAAGGGAACTGTTTTTT
CDR3aa: CASSLVASRRELFF

d_gene: TRBD1
abundance: many
v_gene: TRBV20-1
j_gene: TRBJ1-2
CDR3nt: TGCAGTGCTCGCGAGGGGGCGCGTCCCCGTAATGGCTACACCTTC
CDR3aa: CSAREGARPRNGYTF

d_gene: TRBD2
abundance: many
v_gene: TRBV15
j_gene: TRBJ2-5
CDR3nt: TGTGCCACCAGCAGTAACTGGGCGGGGGTCTCGGGAGAGACCCAGTACTTC
CDR3aa: CATSSNWAGVSGETQYF

d_gene: TRBD1
abundance: many
v_gene: TRBV18
j_gene: TRBJ1-4
CDR3nt: TGTGCCAGCTCACCCGACAGGGAAGGGGAAAAACTGTTTTTT
CDR3aa: CASSPDREGEKLFF

d_gene: -
abundance: many
v_gene: TRBV5-6
j_gene: TRBJ1-5
CDR3nt: TGTGCCAGCAGCCCAAGAGCGACAGGCGGAGGGCAGCCCCAGCATTTT
CDR3aa: CASSPRATGGGQPQHF